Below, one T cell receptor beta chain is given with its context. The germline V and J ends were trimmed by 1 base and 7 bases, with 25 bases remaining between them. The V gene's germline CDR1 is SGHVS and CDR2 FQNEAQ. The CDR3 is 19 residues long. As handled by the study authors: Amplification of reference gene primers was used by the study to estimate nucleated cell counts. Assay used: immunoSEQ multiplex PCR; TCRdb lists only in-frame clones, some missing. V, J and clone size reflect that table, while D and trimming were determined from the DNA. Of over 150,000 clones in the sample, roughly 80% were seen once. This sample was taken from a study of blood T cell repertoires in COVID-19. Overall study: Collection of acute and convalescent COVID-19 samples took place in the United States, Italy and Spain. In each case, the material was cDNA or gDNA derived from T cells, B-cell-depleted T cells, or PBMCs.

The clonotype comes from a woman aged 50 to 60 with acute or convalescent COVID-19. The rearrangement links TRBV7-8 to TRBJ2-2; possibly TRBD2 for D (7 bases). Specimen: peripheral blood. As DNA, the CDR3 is TGTGCCAGCAGCTTAGAGTCGCGGGGGCAGGGGCTCATTATCGGGGAGCTGTTTTTT. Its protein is CASSLESRGQGLIIGELFF.